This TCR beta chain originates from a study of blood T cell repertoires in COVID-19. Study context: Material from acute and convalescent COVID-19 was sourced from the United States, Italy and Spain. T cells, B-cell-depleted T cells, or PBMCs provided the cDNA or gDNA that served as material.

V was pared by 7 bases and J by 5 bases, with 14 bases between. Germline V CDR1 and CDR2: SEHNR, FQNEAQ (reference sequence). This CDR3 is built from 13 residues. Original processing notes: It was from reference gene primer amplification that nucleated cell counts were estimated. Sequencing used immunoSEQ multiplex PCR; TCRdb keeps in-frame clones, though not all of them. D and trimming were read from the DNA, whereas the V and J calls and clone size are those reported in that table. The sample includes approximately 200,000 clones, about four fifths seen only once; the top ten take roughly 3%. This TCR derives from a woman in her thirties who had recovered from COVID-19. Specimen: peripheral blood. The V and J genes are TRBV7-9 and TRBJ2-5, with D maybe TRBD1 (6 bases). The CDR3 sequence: CASIPGRGETQYF. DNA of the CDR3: TGTGCCAGCATTCCCGGTAGGGGGGAGACCCAGTACTTC.